Listed here are 27 T cell receptor beta chains from one sample, sequenced in a study of T cells after yellow fever vaccination. One entry per CDR3 protein results from TCRdb running MiXCR on the 5' RACE reads. Of some 160,000 distinct CDR3 sequences listed, around 9.7% are singletons. This material consisted of CD8+ T cells sorted from PBMCs, taken 45 days after the yellow fever booster vaccination. The receptors shown here come from a man between 18 and 35 years old who received the YFV17D yellow fever vaccine.

The chain is built from TRBV7-9 and TRBJ1-1, with 7 bases fitting TRBD1. Germline lookup yields CDR1 SEHNR and CDR2 FQNEAQ (reference sequence). Trimming cost V 8 bases and J 3 bases; bases outside gene matches: 15. This CDR3 spans 16 amino acids. CDR3 sequence: CASWFGPTGDDTEAFF. Here the CDR3 DNA reads TGTGCCAGCTGGTTTGGACCTACAGGGGATGACACTGAAGCTTTCTTT.

This clonotype was detected many times. The gene calls are TRBV7-6 and TRBJ2-2; 7 nucleotides agree with TRBD2. Germline trimming cut 4 bases from V and 7 bases from J; bases unmatched to any gene: 18. The CDR3 totals 18 residues. Germline loops: CDR1 SGHVS, CDR2 FNYEAQ. The CDR3 DNA reads as TGTGCCAGCAGCTCACCAGCATCGGCTAGCGGTGCTAACGGGGAGCTGTTTTTT. Translation gives CASSSPASASGANGELFF.

The chain joins TRBV7-9 to TRBJ2-5; the D gene is possibly TRBD2 (6 bases). Germline-derived CDR1 and CDR2 are SEHNR and FQNEAQ (reference sequence). V lost 3 bases, J lost 1 base, and 9 bases lay in between. CDR3 length: 14 amino acids. The chain's CDR3 is CASSFGGVQETQYF. CDR3 DNA: TGTGCCAGCAGCTTCGGGGGAGTCCAAGAGACCCAGTACTTC. Filled out from reference TRBV7-9 and TRBJ2-5, the complete variable domain reads DTGVSQNPRHKITKRGQNVTFRCDPISEHNRLYWYRQTLGQGPEFLTYFQNEAQLEKSRLLSDRFSAERPKGSFSTLEIQRTEQGDSAMYLCASSFGGVQETQYFGPGTRLLVL.

The J gene is TRBJ1-2, the V gene TRBV7-2; D is undetermined. The CDR3 has 13 residues. V dropped 9 bases and J dropped 2 bases, with 13 bases sitting between them. Germline CDR1 is SGHTA and CDR2 is FQGNSA. CDR3 amino acids: CARRRARNYGYTF. In DNA form, the CDR3 reads TGTGCCAGGAGGAGGGCCCGGAACTATGGCTACACCTTC.

This clonotype was seen a few times. The CDR3 nucleotides read TGTGCCAGCAGCGACTCCTTTGAAACTTCCTACGAGCAGTACTTC. It is translated as CASSDSFETSYEQYF. The chain joins TRBV14 to TRBJ2-7; D not certain. The CDR3 is 15 residues long. Germline CDR1 and CDR2: SGHDN and FVKESK. V dropped 5 bases and J dropped 1 base, with 15 bases sitting between them.

In its sample, this clonotype was seen a few times. V gene TRBV4-3 combines with J gene TRBJ1-6; unclear D gene. V shed 3 bases and J shed 12 bases, with 12 bases lying between them. Per the germline V gene, CDR1 is LGHNA and CDR2 is YSLEER. The CDR3 runs to 13 residues. The CDR3 spells CASSQDLIQPLHF. The CDR3 DNA reads as TGCGCCAGCAGCCAGGATCTAATTCAACCCCTCCACTTT.

In DNA form, the CDR3 reads TGTGCCAGCAGCTTAGGAGGGAGTTCGAGTCAGCCCCAGCATTTT. It is translated as CASSLGGSSSQPQHF. The J gene is TRBJ1-5, the V gene TRBV5-5; no reliable D call. V dropped 2 bases and J dropped 6 bases, with 15 bases sitting between them. Germline V gives CDR1 SGHKS, CDR2 YYEKEE (reference sequence). The CDR3 sequence is 15 residues long. Together with reference TRBV5-5 and TRBJ1-5, the CDR3 gives the full variable domain: DAGVTQSPTHLIKTRGQQVTLRCSPISGHKSVSWYQQVLGQGPQFIFQYYEKEERGRGNFPDRFSARQFPNYSSELNVNALLLGDSALYLCASSLGGSSSQPQHFGDGTRLSIL.

This chain connects TRBV28 to TRBJ1-2; D perhaps matches TRBD1 (6 bases). Trimming stripped 4 bases from V and 3 bases from J, with 15 bases between. The germline CDR1 and CDR2 sequences are MDHEN and SYDVKM. The length of the CDR3 is 15 residues. CDR3 in DNA: TGTGCCAGCAGTTACTTTTTGGACAGCCACTATGGCTACACCTTC. Amino acid sequence: CASSYFLDSHYGYTF.

This chain links TRBV7-9 with TRBJ2-7; D gene uncertain. The V and J ends lost 3 bases and 5 bases respectively, with 17 bases between them. The CDR3 is 15 amino acids. Germline CDR1 reads SEHNR; CDR2 reads FQNEAQ (reference sequence). The CDR3 nucleotides read TGTGCCAGCAGCTTCGGTCCCCCAGAGGCAAACGAGCAGTACGTC. Protein: CASSFGPPEANEQYV.

This clonotype was counted only a few times. The CDR3 is CASSLQASGAYEQYF. In nucleotides, the CDR3 is TGTGCCAGCAGCTTGCAGGCTAGCGGGGCCTACGAGCAGTACTTC. This chain connects TRBV5-4 to TRBJ2-7; 9 bases agree with TRBD2. Trimming removed 1 base from V and 2 bases from J; junction bases left unmatched: 4. CDR1 and CDR2 (germline): SGHNT, YYREEE (reference sequence). There are 15 residues in the CDR3.

At least ten counts were recorded for this clonotype. This sequence joins TRBV7-9 and TRBJ2-7, with D possibly matching TRBD2 (6 bases). The V gene's germline CDR1 is SEHNR and CDR2 FQNEAQ (reference sequence). V was clipped by 1 base and J by 7 bases, with 17 bases between them. The CDR3 runs to 15 residues. CDR3 DNA sequence: TGTGCCAGCAGCTTAGACGGGGGTCCTCGGGAGGAGCAGTACGTC. It yields the protein CASSLDGGPREEQYV.

The rearrangement uses TRBV7-9 and TRBJ2-1; maybe TRBD1 (6 bases). The germline gives CDR1 SEHNR, CDR2 FQNEAQ (reference sequence). The V gene lost 4 bases and the J gene lost 6 bases, with 16 bases spanning the gap. The CDR3 totals 15 residues. The CDR3 reads CASSSPGHRSNEQFF. For the CDR3, the DNA is TGTGCCAGCAGCTCACCGGGACACAGGTCCAATGAGCAGTTCTTC.

V usage is TRBV5-6 and J usage is TRBJ2-3; D might be TRBD1 (5 bases). The germline V and J ends were trimmed by 1 base and 14 bases, with 14 bases remaining between them. From germline, CDR1 is SGHDT and CDR2 YYEEEE. The CDR3 contains 12 residues. The CDR3 coding sequence is TGTGCCAGCAGCTTGTTGACAGCCACGGGGTATTTT. It yields the protein CASSLLTATGYF.

This clonotype was found many times. The CDR3 reads CASSLRGTVETQYF. The CDR3 DNA is TGTGCCAGCAGTTTGCGTGGGACAGTGGAGACCCAGTACTTC. The chain couples TRBV12-3 or TRBV12-4 to TRBJ2-5; TRBD1 matches 7 bases. CDR3 length: 14 amino acids. Losses at the gene ends were 3 bases for V and 5 bases for J; bases not matched to a gene: 6.

Only a few counts were recorded for this clonotype. V usage is TRBV6-2 or TRBV6-3 and J usage is TRBJ2-7, with D maybe TRBD2 (6 bases). From germline, CDR1 is MNHEY and CDR2 SVGEGT. V was cut by 6 bases and J by 3 bases, with 12 bases left in between. The CDR3 is 13 amino acids. CDR3 nucleotide sequence: TGTGCCAGCAGCCCGGGACTTCTCTACGAGCAGTACTTC. It is translated as CASSPGLLYEQYF.

This clonotype has just a few counts. The V and J genes are TRBV12-3 or TRBV12-4 and TRBJ2-1, with D unresolved. Trimming left V 7 bases short and J 5 bases short, with 12 bases between. The CDR3 extends over 13 amino acids. The DNA of the CDR3 is TGTGCCAGCACCATCGGGCTCCACAATGAGCAGTTCTTC. The encoded protein is CASTIGLHNEQFF.

This CDR3 is CASSPLTSGGQETQYF. The CDR3 DNA sequence: TGTGCCAGTAGTCCGTTGACTAGCGGGGGGCAAGAGACCCAGTACTTC. The V gene is TRBV19, the J gene TRBJ2-5; TRBD2 matches 13 bases. The CDR3 length is 16 residues. Trimming took 5 bases from V and 2 from J; bases not matched to a gene: 5. Per the germline V gene, CDR1 is LNHDA and CDR2 is SQIVND (reference sequence).

Ten or more counts support this clonotype. The chain couples TRBV7-9 to TRBJ2-5; D uncertain. The CDR3 length is 14 residues. Germline CDR1 and CDR2: SEHNR and FQNEAQ (reference sequence). V dropped 2 bases and J dropped 2 bases, with 9 bases sitting between them. The CDR3 spells CASSLPAAQETQYF. The CDR3 region has the DNA TGTGCCAGCAGCTTACCGGCAGCTCAAGAGACCCAGTACTTC.

This clonotype was detected a few times. The gene calls are TRBV29-1 and TRBJ2-7; 8 nucleotides agree with TRBD1. This CDR3 has 12 residues. Per germline, CDR1 SQVTM and CDR2 ANQGSEA. V shed 8 bases and J 6 bases; nucleotides not matched to a gene: 9. CDR3 DNA sequence: TGCAGCTACTCCTCAGGGGGCGGCGAGCAGTACTTC. Translating gives CSYSSGGGEQYF.

This clonotype has a handful of counts. V usage is TRBV6-6 and J usage is TRBJ1-2; D perhaps matches TRBD1 (6 bases). The CDR3 length is 14 residues. V was clipped by 0 bases and J by 7 bases, with 12 bases between them. In germline, CDR1 is MNHNY, CDR2 SVGAGI (reference sequence). In DNA, the CDR3 is TGTGCCAGCAGTTACTCAAGGGGGGCGGGTGGCTACACCTTC. It is translated as CASSYSRGAGGYTF.

J is TRBJ2-3 and V is TRBV5-1; 7 bases match TRBD2. The germline V gene encodes CDR1 SGHRS and CDR2 YFSETQ. The CDR3 length is 16 residues. The V and J ends lost 0 bases and 5 bases, in that order; junction bases with no gene match: 9. As DNA, the CDR3 is TGCGCCAGCAGCTTGGTGTGGCGGGGGATCGGAGATACGCAGTATTTT. Residues: CASSLVWRGIGDTQYF. The full variable domain, its missing parts supplied by reference TRBV5-1 and TRBJ2-3, is KAGVTQTPRYLIKTRGQQVTLSCSPISGHRSVSWYQQTPGQGLQFLFEYFSETQRNKGNFPGRFSGRQFSNSRSEMNVSTLELGDSALYLCASSLVWRGIGDTQYFGPGTRLTVL.

The V and J genes are TRBV7-9 and TRBJ1-1; D uncertain. The germline CDR1 and CDR2 sequences are SEHNR and FQNEAQ (reference sequence). The V end lost 0 bases, the J end lost 6 bases, and 5 bases lay between the germline ends. The CDR3 consists of 12 residues. The CDR3 region is CASSLARPEAFF. The CDR3 nucleotides are TGTGCCAGCAGCTTAGCGCGGCCTGAAGCTTTCTTT.

This clonotype was recorded at least ten times. This chain connects TRBV28 to TRBJ2-3, with 8 bases lining up with TRBD1. This CDR3 is 19 amino acids long. Germline V lookup: CDR1 MDHEN, CDR2 SYDVKM. The V gene end was trimmed by 2 bases and the J gene end by 2 bases; junction bases not matched to a gene: 15. DNA of the CDR3: TGTGCCAGCAGTTTAGAACTGGAAGGACAGGGAAAAAACACAGATACGCAGTATTTT. This encodes CASSLELEGQGKNTDTQYF.

The chain uses TRBV7-9 and TRBJ2-3; tentatively, D is TRBD1 (5 bases). The V gene's germline CDR1 is SEHNR and CDR2 FQNEAQ (reference sequence). V was shortened by 5 bases and J by 0 bases, with 12 bases between the two germline ends. This CDR3 spans 15 amino acids. Here the CDR3 DNA reads TGTGCCAGCAGCGCTTCAGGGTTTAGCACAGATACGCAGTATTTT. Protein sequence: CASSASGFSTDTQYF.

This rearrangement joins TRBV6-1 to TRBJ2-7; 7 bases agree with TRBD1. The germline V gene encodes CDR1 MNHNS and CDR2 SASEGT. This CDR3 has 15 amino acids. Trimming took 5 bases from V and 0 from J; bases not matched to a gene: 7. The CDR3: CASSKTGESSYEQYF. DNA of the CDR3: TGTGCCAGCAGTAAAACAGGGGAGAGCTCCTACGAGCAGTACTTC.

This clonotype was seen many times. The rearrangement links TRBV7-6 to TRBJ2-3, with 9 nucleotides matching TRBD2. The germline gives CDR1 SGHVS, CDR2 FNYEAQ. J gave up 4 bases and V 3 bases, and 5 bases lay outside the gene matches. The CDR3 totals 15 residues. The CDR3 bases are TGTGCCAGCAGCTTGAGCGGGGGGCCCTCAGATACGCAGTATTTT. This gives the protein CASSLSGGPSDTQYF.

At least ten counts were recorded for this clonotype. The V call is TRBV29-1, the J call TRBJ2-3; TRBD2 might be the D (6 bases). This CDR3 contains 13 residues. CDR1 is SQVTM, CDR2 ANQGSEA, per germline. The CDR3 DNA sequence: TGCAGTGGGACTTCCTCTAGCACAGATACGCAGTATTTT. Its protein product is CSGTSSSTDTQYF.